This T cell receptor beta chain comes out of a study of control samples from healthy donors and cancer patients. The CDR3 sequence is 17 residues long. Germline CDR1 reads SNHLY; CDR2 reads FYNNEI. Trimming left V 7 bases short and J 0 bases short, with 16 bases between. Some clones are missing from TCRdb's copy, which holds only in-frame ones; the method was immunoSEQ multiplex PCR. The sample includes 70,000 or so clones, approximately 89% of them seen just once. The chain carries TRBV2 and TRBJ2-6; possible D gene TRBD1, 5 bases. The sequencing input was PBMCs. This receptor was identified in a man aged 60 to 69 with lung cancer. Here the CDR3 DNA reads TGTGCCAGCATAAGGTTTCAGGGCCTCTCTGGGGCCAACGTCCTGACTTTC. It codes for CASIRFQGLSGANVLTF. The variable domain in full, with the rest retrieved from reference TRBV2 and TRBJ2-6, is EPEVTQTPSHQVTQMGQEVILRCVPISNHLYFYWYRQILGQKVEFLVSFYNNEISEKSEIFDDQFSVERPDGSNFTLKIRSTKLEDSAMYFCASIRFQGLSGANVLTFGAGSRLTVL.